The 24 T cell receptor beta chains given below trace back to one sample, sequenced in a study of blood T cell repertoires in COVID-19. The assay was immunoSEQ multiplex PCR, and TCRdb's table has in-frame clones only and misses some. Of over 130,000 clones listed, 70% to 90% are singletons. The sequenced material came from peripheral blood. Every receptor here comes from a man between 70 and 80 years old with acute or convalescent COVID-19.

This chain links TRBV2 with TRBJ2-1; D possibly corresponds to TRBD2 (5 bases). Trimming took 7 bases from V and 0 from J, leaving 10 bases between them. This CDR3 is built from 14 residues. CDR1 and CDR2 (germline): SNHLY, FYNNEI. CDR3 region: CASIPGSSYNEQFF. DNA of the CDR3: TGTGCCAGCATACCGGGGAGCTCCTACAATGAGCAGTTCTTC. Combining the CDR3 with reference TRBV2 and TRBJ2-1 gives the whole variable domain EPEVTQTPSHQVTQMGQEVILRCVPISNHLYFYWYRQILGQKVEFLVSFYNNEISEKSEIFDDQFSVERPDGSNFTLKIRSTKLEDSAMYFCASIPGSSYNEQFFGPGTRLTVL.

V is TRBV5-1 and J is TRBJ2-7, with TRBD1 matching 10 bases. The CDR3 sequence is 16 residues long. V gave up 0 bases and J gave up 4 bases; unmatched junction bases: 7. CDR1 and CDR2 from the germline V gene are SGHRS and YFSETQ. CDR3 residues: CASSLVPDRGLYEQYF. The CDR3 DNA is TGCGCCAGCAGCTTGGTACCCGACAGGGGGCTGTACGAGCAGTACTTC.

The rearrangement links TRBV5-1 to TRBJ2-7; TRBD2 matches at 13 bases. The CDR3 has 15 residues. From germline, CDR1 is SGHRS and CDR2 YFSETQ. Unmatched junction bases numbered 3, after V lost 2 bases and J lost 4 bases. The CDR3: CASSFRTSGSYEQYF. The CDR3 region has the DNA TGCGCCAGCAGCTTCAGGACTAGCGGGAGTTACGAGCAGTACTTC. Filled out from reference TRBV5-1 and TRBJ2-7, the complete variable domain reads KAGVTQTPRYLIKTRGQQVTLSCSPISGHRSVSWYQQTPGQGLQFLFEYFSETQRNKGNFPGRFSGRQFSNSRSEMNVSTLELGDSALYLCASSFRTSGSYEQYFGPGTRLTVT.

The chain combines TRBV3-1 (or the pseudogene TRBV3-2) with TRBJ2-2, with D perhaps matching TRBD2 (5 bases). Trimming left V 5 bases short and J 4 bases short, with 11 bases between. The CDR3 totals 14 residues. CDR1 LGHDT and CDR2 YNNKEL come from the germline V gene (reference sequence). CDR3 DNA: TGTGCCAGCAGCTCATCACTAGTCACCGGGGAGCTGTTTTTT. Translation: CASSSSLVTGELFF.

V and J are TRBV9 and TRBJ2-1, with a possible D match to TRBD2 (6 bases). Trimming removed 0 bases from V and 1 base from J, with 14 bases in between. CDR3 length: 17 residues. Germline lookup yields CDR1 SGDLS and CDR2 YYNGEE. The CDR3 loop reads CASSVAGSGLSYNEQFF. The CDR3 bases are TGTGCCAGCAGCGTAGCAGGTAGCGGACTTTCCTACAATGAGCAGTTCTTC.

The rearrangement uses TRBV10-3 and TRBJ1-3; D is unclear. Germline CDR1 ENHRY, CDR2 SYGVKD. V was shortened by 2 bases and J by 0 bases, with 14 bases between the two germline ends. The CDR3 extends over 17 amino acids. CDR3 in amino acids: CAISELARQLSGNTIYF. CDR3 coding DNA: TGTGCCATCAGTGAGCTTGCCAGGCAGCTCTCTGGAAACACCATATATTTT.

The sample holds a few counts of this clone. This chain uses TRBV18 with TRBJ1-2; 9 nucleotides line up with TRBD1. CDR1 and CDR2 (germline): KGHSH, LQKENI. The ends lost 5 bases at V and 7 bases at J; junction bases unmatched: 11. The CDR3 runs to 15 residues. The CDR3 loop is CASSSRTGDSSGYTF. The CDR3 bases are TGTGCCAGCTCATCACGGACAGGGGATTCCTCTGGCTACACCTTC.

The V and J genes are TRBV10-3 and TRBJ2-3; D remains ambiguous. This CDR3 spans 12 amino acids. The V end lost 2 bases, the J end lost 4 bases, and 4 bases lay between the germline ends. Germline CDR1 ENHRY, CDR2 SYGVKD. CDR3 coding DNA: TGTGCCATCAGTGAGACGGCAGATACGCAGTATTTT. Its translation is CAISETADTQYF.

Only one count was recorded for this clone. The V gene is TRBV6-4, the J gene TRBJ2-1, with D perhaps matching TRBD1 (7 bases). CDR1 is MRHNA and CDR2 is SNTAGT in the germline V gene. Trimming pared 2 bases from V and 3 bases from J, leaving 32 bases between. The CDR3 runs 22 residues. CDR3: CASSDTRGGGATGRLYYNEQFF. The CDR3 bases are TGTGCCAGCAGTGACACTCGAGGAGGGGGCGCGACGGGGCGGTTGTACTACAATGAGCAGTTCTTC.

This clone was seen a single time. The chain recombines TRBV7-8 with TRBJ1-2; no firm D call. Germline CDR1 reads SGHVS; CDR2 reads FQNEAQ. Trimming stripped 5 bases from V and 2 bases from J, with 9 bases between. The CDR3 runs 13 residues. The CDR3 spells CASSTLDNYGYTF. The CDR3 DNA is TGTGCCAGCAGCACCCTAGACAACTATGGCTACACCTTC.

This chain uses TRBV27 with TRBJ2-2; 8 bases align to TRBD1. This CDR3 comprises 13 residues. Per germline, CDR1 MNHEY and CDR2 SMNVEV (reference sequence). After removal of 10 bases from V and 2 bases from J, the junction contained 3 bases not matched to a gene. The CDR3 DNA is TGTGCCACCGGGACAGGAAACACCGGGGAGCTGTTTTTT. It encodes CATGTGNTGELFF.

The V call is TRBV28, the J call TRBJ1-6; D is unclear. V lost 5 bases and J lost 4, with 9 bases in between. Germline CDR1 and CDR2: MDHEN and SYDVKM. The CDR3 has 14 amino acids. The CDR3 bases are TGTGCCAGCAGTACACCAGAATATAATTCACCCCTCCACTTT. Residues: CASSTPEYNSPLHF.

The chain recombines TRBV19 with TRBJ2-7; the match to TRBD1 covers 7 bases. CDR1 LNHDA and CDR2 SQIVND come from the germline V gene (reference sequence). With 4 bases clipped from V and 2 bases from J, the junction kept 5 bases outside the gene matches. The length of the CDR3 is 14 residues. DNA of the CDR3: TGTGCCAGTAGTACCCCGGGACAGACCTACGAGCAGTACTTC. Amino acids: CASSTPGQTYEQYF.

This sequence joins TRBV6-2 or TRBV6-3 and TRBJ2-3; TRBD2 matches 12 bases. The CDR3 runs 17 residues. CDR1 is MNHEY, CDR2 SVGEGT, per germline. The ends lost 4 bases at V and 4 bases at J; junction bases unmatched: 9. The CDR3 is CASSLLRLAGVPDTQYF. CDR3 in DNA: TGTGCCAGCAGTTTACTACGACTAGCGGGAGTACCAGATACGCAGTATTTT.

This clone showed up just once. The rearrangement uses TRBV18 and TRBJ1-5; possibly TRBD1 for D (5 bases). This CDR3 has 13 amino acids. CDR1 and CDR2 (germline): KGHSH, LQKENI. Deletions cut 7 bases from V and 7 bases from J, with 14 bases between. The CDR3 loop reads CASCAGDGQPQHF. The CDR3 coding sequence is TGTGCCAGCTGCGCGGGGGACGGGCAGCCCCAGCATTTT.

The rearrangement uses TRBV5-1 and TRBJ2-7; TRBD2 agrees at 9 bases. This CDR3 comprises 15 residues. V shed 1 base and J 3 bases; nucleotides not matched to a gene: 5. The germline gives CDR1 SGHRS, CDR2 YFSETQ. As DNA, the CDR3 is TGCGCCAGCAGCTTGCAGGGACTAGCTAGCTACGAGCAGTACTTC. Translated, it gives CASSLQGLASYEQYF.

The V call is TRBV19, the J call TRBJ2-3, with D maybe TRBD1 (6 bases). Germline V gene sequence: CDR1 LNHDA, CDR2 SQIVND (reference sequence). This CDR3 contains 15 residues. Trimming removed 3 bases from V and 5 bases from J, with 15 bases in between. The chain's CDR3 is CASSIQGRAVDTQYF. The CDR3 nucleotides read TGTGCCAGTAGTATCCAGGGGCGCGCGGTAGATACGCAGTATTTT.

This clone was counted between two and nine times. The chain uses TRBV3-1 (or the pseudogene TRBV3-2) and TRBJ1-5, with a tentative D call TRBD1 (5 bases). The germline V gene has CDR1 LGHDT and CDR2 YNNKEL (reference sequence). The CDR3 runs to 22 residues. The V end was cut by 6 bases, the J end by 1 base, with 34 bases between. The CDR3 DNA follows: TGTGCCAGCAGTGAAAAGGGTGGGAACTCTTCTTGGGGACTTATAAGCAATCAGCCCCAGCATTTT. This codes for CASSEKGGNSSWGLISNQPQHF.

The V and J genes are TRBV5-6 and TRBJ2-3; 8 bases are shared with TRBD1. The CDR3 contains 15 residues. J gave up 4 bases and V 4 bases, and 8 bases lay outside the gene matches. Germline CDR1 is SGHDT and CDR2 is YYEEEE. CDR3 sequence reads: CASSPDRVGPDTQYF. As DNA, the CDR3 is TGTGCCAGCAGCCCGGACAGGGTTGGTCCAGATACGCAGTATTTT.

The CDR3 is CSASPTGGSGYTF. The CDR3 bases are TGCAGTGCTAGTCCTACAGGGGGCTCTGGCTACACCTTC. The chain has TRBV20-1 and TRBJ1-2; 9 bases line up with TRBD1. Trimming cost V 3 bases and J 7 bases; bases outside gene matches: 6. In germline, CDR1 is DFQATT, CDR2 SNEGSKA (reference sequence). The CDR3 runs 13 residues.

The rearrangement joins TRBV14 to TRBJ2-2; 7 bases are a match to TRBD2. Germline CDR1 reads SGHDN; CDR2 reads FVKESK. There are 17 residues in the CDR3. The J segment lost 5 bases and the V segment lost 0 bases, leaving 9 bases of the junction unmatched. This CDR3 is CASSQDDGRRRTGELFF. DNA for the CDR3: TGTGCCAGCAGCCAAGACGACGGGAGGCGAAGGACCGGGGAGCTGTTTTTT.

The chain combines TRBV7-6 with TRBJ2-1; D not resolved. The CDR3 is 15 amino acids. V lost 0 bases and J lost 0, with 6 bases in between. Germline V lookup: CDR1 SGHVS, CDR2 FNYEAQ. The CDR3: CASSLARSSYNEQFF. CDR3 sequence (DNA): TGTGCCAGCAGCTTAGCCCGGAGCTCCTACAATGAGCAGTTCTTC.

The chain recombines TRBV19 with TRBJ2-2; D might be TRBD2 (6 bases). Germline lookup yields CDR1 LNHDA and CDR2 SQIVND (reference sequence). CDR3 length equals 13 residues. CDR3 DNA: TGTGCGGCGGGGCTCGTGCGAGCCGGGGAGCTGTTTTTT. This gives the protein CAAGLVRAGELFF.

The rearrangement links TRBV9 to TRBJ2-3; D is possibly TRBD1 or TRBD2 (8 bases each). Trimming shortened V by 4 bases and J by 1 base, and 13 bases separated the two germline ends. The CDR3 spans 15 residues. From germline, CDR1 is SGDLS and CDR2 YYNGEE. The CDR3 sequence is CASSLAGQGTDTQYF. DNA of the CDR3: TGTGCCAGCAGCTTAGCGGGACAGGGCACAGATACGCAGTATTTT.